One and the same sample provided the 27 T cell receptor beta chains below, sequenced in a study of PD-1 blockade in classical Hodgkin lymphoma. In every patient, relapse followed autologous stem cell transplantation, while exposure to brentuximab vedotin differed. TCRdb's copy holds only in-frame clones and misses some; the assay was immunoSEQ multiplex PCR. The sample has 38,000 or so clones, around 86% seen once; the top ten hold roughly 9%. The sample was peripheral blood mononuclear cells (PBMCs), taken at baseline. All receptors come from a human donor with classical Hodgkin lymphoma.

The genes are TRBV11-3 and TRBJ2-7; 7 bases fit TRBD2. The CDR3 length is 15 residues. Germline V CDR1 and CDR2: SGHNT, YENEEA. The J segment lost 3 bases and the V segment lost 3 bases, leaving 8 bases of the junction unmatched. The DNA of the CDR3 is TGTGCCAGCAGCTTGTTCCCGGGGGGTGGCTACGAGCAGTACTTC. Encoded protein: CASSLFPGGGYEQYF.

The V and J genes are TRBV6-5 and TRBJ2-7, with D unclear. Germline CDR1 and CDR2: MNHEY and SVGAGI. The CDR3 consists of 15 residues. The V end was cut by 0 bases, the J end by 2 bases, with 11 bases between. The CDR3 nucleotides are TGTGCCAGCAGTTACTCATCTCCAGGTACCTACGAGCAGTACTTC. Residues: CASSYSSPGTYEQYF.

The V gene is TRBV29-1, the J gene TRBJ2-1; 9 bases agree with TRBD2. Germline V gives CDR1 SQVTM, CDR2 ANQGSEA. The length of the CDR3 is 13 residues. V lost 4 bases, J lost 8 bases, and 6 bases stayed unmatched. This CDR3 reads CSVAAGGSHEQFF. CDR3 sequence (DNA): TGCAGCGTTGCGGCGGGAGGGTCCCATGAGCAGTTCTTC.

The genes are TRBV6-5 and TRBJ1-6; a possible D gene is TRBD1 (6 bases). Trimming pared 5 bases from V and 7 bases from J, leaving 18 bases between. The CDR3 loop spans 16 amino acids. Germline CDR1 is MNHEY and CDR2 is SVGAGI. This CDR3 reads CASSNYRDTANSPLHF. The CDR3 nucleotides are TGTGCCAGCAGTAACTACCGGGACACAGCCAATTCACCCCTCCACTTT.

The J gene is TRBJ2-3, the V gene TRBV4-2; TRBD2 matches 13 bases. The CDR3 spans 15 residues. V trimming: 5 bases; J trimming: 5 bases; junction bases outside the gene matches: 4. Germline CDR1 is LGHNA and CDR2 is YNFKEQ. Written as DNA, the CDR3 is TGTGCCAGCAGCACTAGCGGGAGGGCCGGAGATACGCAGTATTTT. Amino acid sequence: CASSTSGRAGDTQYF.

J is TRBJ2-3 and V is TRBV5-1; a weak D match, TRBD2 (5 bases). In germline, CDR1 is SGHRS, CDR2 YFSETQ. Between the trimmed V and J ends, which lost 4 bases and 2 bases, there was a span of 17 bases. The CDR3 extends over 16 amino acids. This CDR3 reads CASSRRAGANTDTQYF. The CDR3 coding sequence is TGCGCCAGCAGCAGGCGTGCGGGCGCTAACACAGATACGCAGTATTTT.

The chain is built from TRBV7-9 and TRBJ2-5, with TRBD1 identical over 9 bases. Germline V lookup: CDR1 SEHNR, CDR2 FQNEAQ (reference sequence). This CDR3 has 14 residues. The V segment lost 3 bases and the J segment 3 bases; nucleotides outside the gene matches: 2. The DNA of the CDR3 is TGTGCCAGCAGCTTTAGGACAGGGGAAGAGACCCAGTACTTC. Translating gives CASSFRTGEETQYF.

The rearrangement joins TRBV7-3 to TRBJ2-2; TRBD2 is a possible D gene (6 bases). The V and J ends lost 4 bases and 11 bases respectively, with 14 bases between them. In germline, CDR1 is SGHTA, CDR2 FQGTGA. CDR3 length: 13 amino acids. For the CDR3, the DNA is TGTGCCAGCAGCTCCAATATGGGGGGAGAGCTGTTTTTT. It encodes CASSSNMGGELFF.

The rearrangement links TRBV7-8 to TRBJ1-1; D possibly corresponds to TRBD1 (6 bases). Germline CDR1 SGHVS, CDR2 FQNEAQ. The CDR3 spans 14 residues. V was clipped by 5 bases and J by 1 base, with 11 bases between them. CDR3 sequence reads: CASSTYRENTEAFF. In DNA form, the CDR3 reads TGTGCCAGCAGCACCTACAGGGAGAACACTGAAGCTTTCTTT.

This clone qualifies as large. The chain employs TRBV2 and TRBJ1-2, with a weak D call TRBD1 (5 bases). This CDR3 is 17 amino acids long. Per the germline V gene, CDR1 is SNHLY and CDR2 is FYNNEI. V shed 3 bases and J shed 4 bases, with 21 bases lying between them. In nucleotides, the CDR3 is TGTGCCAGCAGTGAGAGGGGCGTTTACAGTGGAGCCTATGGCTACACCTTC. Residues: CASSERGVYSGAYGYTF.

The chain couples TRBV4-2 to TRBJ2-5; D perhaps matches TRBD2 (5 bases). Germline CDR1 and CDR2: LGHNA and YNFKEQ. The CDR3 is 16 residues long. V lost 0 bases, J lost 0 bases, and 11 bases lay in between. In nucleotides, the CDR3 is TGTGCCAGCAGCCAAGATCCCGGGGTCTACCAAGAGACCCAGTACTTC. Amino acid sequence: CASSQDPGVYQETQYF.

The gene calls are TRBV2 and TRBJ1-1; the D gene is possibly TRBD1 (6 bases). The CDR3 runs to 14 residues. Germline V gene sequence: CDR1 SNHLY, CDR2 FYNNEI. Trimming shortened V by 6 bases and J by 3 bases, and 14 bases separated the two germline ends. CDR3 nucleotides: TGTGCCAGCAGCCTACAGGGTGGCGACACTGAAGCTTTCTTT. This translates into CASSLQGGDTEAFF.

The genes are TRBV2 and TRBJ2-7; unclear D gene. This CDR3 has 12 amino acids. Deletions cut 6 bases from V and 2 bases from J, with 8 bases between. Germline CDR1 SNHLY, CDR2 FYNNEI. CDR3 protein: CASRGSTYEQYF. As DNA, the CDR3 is TGTGCCAGCAGAGGGTCCACCTACGAGCAGTACTTC. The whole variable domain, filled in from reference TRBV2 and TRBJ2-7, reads EPEVTQTPSHQVTQMGQEVILRCVPISNHLYFYWYRQILGQKVEFLVSFYNNEISEKSEIFDDQFSVERPDGSNFTLKIRSTKLEDSAMYFCASRGSTYEQYFGPGTRLTVT.

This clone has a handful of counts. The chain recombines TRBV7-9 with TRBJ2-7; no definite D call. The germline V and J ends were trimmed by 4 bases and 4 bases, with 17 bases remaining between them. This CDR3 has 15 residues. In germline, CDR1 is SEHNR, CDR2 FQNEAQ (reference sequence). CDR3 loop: CASSSQSRGLYEQYF. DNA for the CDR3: TGTGCCAGCAGCTCTCAGTCAAGAGGCCTGTACGAGCAGTACTTC.

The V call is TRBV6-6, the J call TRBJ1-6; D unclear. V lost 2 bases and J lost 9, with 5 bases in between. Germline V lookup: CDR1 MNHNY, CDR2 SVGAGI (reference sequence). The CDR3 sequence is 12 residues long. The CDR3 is CASSYVLSPLHF. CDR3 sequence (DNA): TGTGCCAGCAGTTACGTACTTTCACCCCTCCACTTT.

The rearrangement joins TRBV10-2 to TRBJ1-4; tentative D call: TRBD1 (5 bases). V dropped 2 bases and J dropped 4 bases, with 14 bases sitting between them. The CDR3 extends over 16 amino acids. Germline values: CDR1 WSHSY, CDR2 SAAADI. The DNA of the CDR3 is TGCGCCAGCAGTGAGGGACTTGGGGCCATTAATGAAAAACTGTTTTTT. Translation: CASSEGLGAINEKLFF.

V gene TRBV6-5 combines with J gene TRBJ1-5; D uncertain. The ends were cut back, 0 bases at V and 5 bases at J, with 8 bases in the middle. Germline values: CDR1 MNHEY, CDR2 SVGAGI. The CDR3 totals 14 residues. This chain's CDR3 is CASSYSWGHQPQHF. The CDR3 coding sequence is TGTGCCAGCAGTTACTCGTGGGGTCATCAGCCCCAGCATTTT.

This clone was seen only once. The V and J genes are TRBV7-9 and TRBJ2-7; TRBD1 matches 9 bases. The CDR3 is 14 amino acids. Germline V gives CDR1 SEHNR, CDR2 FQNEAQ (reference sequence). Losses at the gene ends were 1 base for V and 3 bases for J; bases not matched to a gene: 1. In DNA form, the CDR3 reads TGTGCCAGCAGCTTAGGGACAGGGGTCTACGAGCAGTACTTC. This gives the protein CASSLGTGVYEQYF.

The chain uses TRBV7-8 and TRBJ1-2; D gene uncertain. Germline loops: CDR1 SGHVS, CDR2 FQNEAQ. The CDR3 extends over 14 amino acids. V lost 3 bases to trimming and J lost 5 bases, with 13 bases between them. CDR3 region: CASSFARSGYGYTF. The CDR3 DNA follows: TGTGCCAGCAGCTTCGCCAGGTCGGGTTATGGCTACACCTTC. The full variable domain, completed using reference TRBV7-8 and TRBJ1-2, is GAGVSQSPRYKVAKRGQDVALRCDPISGHVSLFWYQQALGQGPEFLTYFQNEAQLDKSGLPSDRFFAERPEGSVSTLKIQRTQQEDSAVYLCASSFARSGYGYTFGSGTRLTVV.

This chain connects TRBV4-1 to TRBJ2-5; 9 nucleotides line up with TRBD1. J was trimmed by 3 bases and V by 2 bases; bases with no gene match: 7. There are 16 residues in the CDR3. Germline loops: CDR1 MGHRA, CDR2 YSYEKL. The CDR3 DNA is TGCGCCAGCAGCCAAATGGGGACAGGGTCCAAAGAGACCCAGTACTTC. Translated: CASSQMGTGSKETQYF.

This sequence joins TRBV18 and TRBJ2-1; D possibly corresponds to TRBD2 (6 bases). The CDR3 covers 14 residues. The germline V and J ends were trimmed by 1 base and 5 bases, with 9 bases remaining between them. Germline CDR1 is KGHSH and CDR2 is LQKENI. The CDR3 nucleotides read TGTGCCAGCTCACCACTGGGGACTGACAATGAGCAGTTCTTC. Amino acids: CASSPLGTDNEQFF.

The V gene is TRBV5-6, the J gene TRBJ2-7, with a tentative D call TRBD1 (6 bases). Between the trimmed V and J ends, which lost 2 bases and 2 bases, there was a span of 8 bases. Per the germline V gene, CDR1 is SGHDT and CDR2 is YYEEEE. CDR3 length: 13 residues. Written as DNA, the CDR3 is TGTGCCAGCAGCTTACGGACAGCCTACGAGCAGTACTTC. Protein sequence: CASSLRTAYEQYF. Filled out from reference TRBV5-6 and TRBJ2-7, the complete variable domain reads DAGVTQSPTHLIKTRGQQVTLRCSPKSGHDTVSWYQQALGQGPQFIFQYYEEEERQRGNFPDRFSGHQFPNYSSELNVNALLLGDSALYLCASSLRTAYEQYFGPGTRLTVT.

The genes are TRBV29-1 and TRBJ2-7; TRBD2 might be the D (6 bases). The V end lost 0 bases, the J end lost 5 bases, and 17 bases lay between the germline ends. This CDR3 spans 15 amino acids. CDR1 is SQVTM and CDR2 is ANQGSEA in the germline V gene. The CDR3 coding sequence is TGCAGCGTTGAAGATCGGTTAGGGACTCGAAACGAGCAGTACTTC. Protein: CSVEDRLGTRNEQYF.

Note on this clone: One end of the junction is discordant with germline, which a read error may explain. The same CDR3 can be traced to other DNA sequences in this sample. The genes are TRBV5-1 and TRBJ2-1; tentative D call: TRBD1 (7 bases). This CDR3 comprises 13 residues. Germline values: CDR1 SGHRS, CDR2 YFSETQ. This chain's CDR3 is CASRGTEYNEQFF. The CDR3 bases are TGCGCCAGCCGGGGGACAGAATACAACGAGCAGTTCTTC. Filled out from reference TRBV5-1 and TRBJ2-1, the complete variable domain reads KAGVTQTPRYLIKTRGQQVTLSCSPISGHRSVSWYQQTPGQGLQFLFEYFSETQRNKGNFPGRFSGRQFSNSRSEMNVSTLELGDSALYLCASRGTEYNEQFFGPGTRLTVL.

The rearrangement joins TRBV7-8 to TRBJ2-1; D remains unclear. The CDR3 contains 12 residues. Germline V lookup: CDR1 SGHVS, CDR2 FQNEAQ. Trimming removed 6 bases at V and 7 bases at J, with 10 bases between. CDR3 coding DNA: TGTGCCAGCAGTCATCCGAGGAATGAGCAGTTCTTC. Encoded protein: CASSHPRNEQFF.

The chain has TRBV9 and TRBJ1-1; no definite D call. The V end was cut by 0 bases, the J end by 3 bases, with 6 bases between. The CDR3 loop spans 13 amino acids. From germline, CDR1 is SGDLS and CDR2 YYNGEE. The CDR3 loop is CASSVDEDTEAFF. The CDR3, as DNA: TGTGCCAGCAGCGTAGACGAGGACACTGAAGCTTTCTTT.

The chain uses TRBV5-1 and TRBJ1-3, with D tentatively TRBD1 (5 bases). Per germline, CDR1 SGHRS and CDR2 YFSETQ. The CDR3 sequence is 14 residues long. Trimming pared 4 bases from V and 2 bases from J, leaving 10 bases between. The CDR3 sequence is CASSPGGAGNTIYF. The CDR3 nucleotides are TGCGCCAGCAGCCCCGGGGGAGCTGGAAACACCATATATTTT.